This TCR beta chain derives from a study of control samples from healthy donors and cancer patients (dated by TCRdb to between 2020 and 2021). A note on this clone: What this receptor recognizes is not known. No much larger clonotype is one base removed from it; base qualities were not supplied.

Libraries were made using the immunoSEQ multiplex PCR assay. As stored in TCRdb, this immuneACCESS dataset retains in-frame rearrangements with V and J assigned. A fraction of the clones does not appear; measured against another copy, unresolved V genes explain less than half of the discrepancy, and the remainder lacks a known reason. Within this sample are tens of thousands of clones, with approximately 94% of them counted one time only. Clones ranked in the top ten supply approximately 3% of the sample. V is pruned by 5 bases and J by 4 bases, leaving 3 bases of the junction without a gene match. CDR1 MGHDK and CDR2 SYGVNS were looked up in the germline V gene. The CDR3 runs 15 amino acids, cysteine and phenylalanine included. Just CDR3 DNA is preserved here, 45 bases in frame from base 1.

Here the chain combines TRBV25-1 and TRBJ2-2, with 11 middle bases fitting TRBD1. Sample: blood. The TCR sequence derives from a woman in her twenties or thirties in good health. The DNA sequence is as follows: TGTGCCAGCAGTCCCGGGACAGGGGGCACCGGGGAGCTGTTTTTT. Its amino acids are CASSPGTGGTGELFF.